A single sample is the source of the 21 T cell receptor beta chains below, sequenced in a study of radiation and T cells in renal cell carcinoma (dated by TCRdb to 2019 to 2021). In light of the paper, this sample's time point label describes: baseline pretreatment blood. Per the publication, the treatment or condition label means: 15 Gy SBRT to primary tumor, nephrectomy 4 weeks later. Libraries were prepared through the immunoSEQ multiplex PCR assay. Entries here come from immuneACCESS through TCRdb and include only in-frame sequences with V and J called. Some clones fail to appear in such tables; in the studies checked, an unresolved V gene covers under half of the shortfall, and the cause of the remainder is unknown. In all, the sample holds roughly 100,000 clones, and 70% to 90% of those were seen once. Together, the top ten hold 7% to 9% of the sample. Sequencing used blood, obtained from a patient whose treatment included radiotherapy and nephrectomy. The receptors come from a middle-aged man with renal cell carcinoma.

The chain joins TRBV30 to TRBJ2-3; D not resolved. Per germline, CDR1 GTSNPN and CDR2 SVGIG (reference sequence). This CDR3 has 14 residues. Trimming cost V 1 base and J 0 bases, with 8 bases left between them. This chain's CDR3 is CAWSEAVSTDTQYF. The CDR3 coding sequence is TGTGCCTGGAGTGAGGCAGTTAGCACAGATACGCAGTATTTT.

The chain is built from TRBV9 and TRBJ1-3, with a tentative D call TRBD1 (6 bases). Germline assignment: CDR1 SGDLS and CDR2 YYNGEE. The CDR3 is 14 residues long. The V end lost 1 base, the J end lost 8 bases, and 13 bases lay between the germline ends. As DNA, the CDR3 is TGTGCCAGCAGCGTACTACAGGGAGGAGACACCATATATTTT. Translated: CASSVLQGGDTIYF.

This chain links TRBV7-6 with TRBJ1-5; no firm D call. Germline assignment: CDR1 SGHVS and CDR2 FNYEAQ. V was cut by 6 bases and J by 5 bases, with 17 bases left in between. The CDR3 extends over 15 amino acids. The CDR3, as DNA: TGTGCCAGCAGGGGGTCGAGAAAGACTTATCAGCCCCAGCATTTT. This sequence encodes CASRGSRKTYQPQHF.

V and J are TRBV6-1 and TRBJ2-6, with 7 bases fitting TRBD1. V gave up 11 bases and J gave up 4 bases; unmatched junction bases: 8. The CDR3 length is 14 residues. Germline assignment: CDR1 MNHNS and CDR2 SASEGT. For the CDR3, the DNA is TGTGCCGGCACCCAGACAGGGGGGGCCAACGTCCTGACTTTC. Amino acids: CAGTQTGGANVLTF.

The rearrangement uses TRBV4-3 and TRBJ1-5, with 7 bases that match TRBD1. Trimming cost V 0 bases and J 6 bases; bases outside gene matches: 8. The CDR3 has 16 residues. Germline CDR1 and CDR2: LGHNA and YSLEER. The CDR3: CASSQERSTGVQPQHF. CDR3 nucleotides: TGCGCCAGCAGCCAAGAGCGGAGCACAGGGGTTCAGCCCCAGCATTTT.

The rearrangement uses TRBV7-9 and TRBJ1-1; no reliable D call. Germline lookup yields CDR1 SEHNR and CDR2 FQNEAQ (reference sequence). This CDR3 comprises 12 residues. Trimming left V 6 bases short and J 1 base short, with 6 bases between. This CDR3 is CASRAGNTEAFF. The CDR3, as DNA: TGTGCCAGCAGGGCCGGGAACACTGAAGCTTTCTTT.

The chain recombines TRBV25-1 with TRBJ1-2, with 7 bases that match TRBD1. The CDR3 consists of 13 residues. CDR1 MGHDK and CDR2 SYGVNS come from the germline V gene. The ends lost 4 bases at V and 6 bases at J; junction bases unmatched: 5. The CDR3 DNA reads as TGTGCCAGCAGTGTACAGGGGCAGCATGGCTACACCTTC. Its translation is CASSVQGQHGYTF.

The chain carries TRBV30 and TRBJ2-2; 7 nucleotides match TRBD2. The CDR3 has 14 amino acids. Germline CDR1 is GTSNPN and CDR2 is SVGIG (reference sequence). Germline trimming cut 3 bases from V and 4 bases from J; bases unmatched to any gene: 5. The CDR3 bases are TGTGCCTGGAGGATGGGACTAAGCACCGGGGAGCTGTTTTTT. Its protein is CAWRMGLSTGELFF.

A word on this clone: The same CDR3 arises from other DNA sequences in this sample as well. The rearrangement links TRBV5-1 to TRBJ2-1; 8 bases fit TRBD2. J was trimmed by 6 bases and V by 4 bases; bases with no gene match: 6. The CDR3 is made up of 14 amino acids. Looked up from germline, CDR1 is SGHRS and CDR2 is YFSETQ. The CDR3 nucleotides read TGCGCCAGCAGCCCAGGACTAGCCGGCAATGAGCAGTTCTTC. This sequence encodes CASSPGLAGNEQFF.

The chain has TRBV29-1 and TRBJ1-2; 8 nucleotides agree with TRBD1. The CDR3 runs 15 residues. The V gene end was trimmed by 7 bases and the J gene end by 7 bases; junction bases not matched to a gene: 17. Germline V lookup: CDR1 SQVTM, CDR2 ANQGSEA. The CDR3 DNA reads as TGCAGCGCTGTGCACCGTACGCAGGGGGCGACTGGCTACACCTTC. The encoded protein is CSAVHRTQGATGYTF.

The chain combines TRBV5-1 with TRBJ2-3; TRBD1 aligns across 9 bases. V was clipped by 0 bases and J by 4 bases; unmatched bases: 6. This CDR3 spans 16 amino acids. Germline CDR1 is SGHRS and CDR2 is YFSETQ. The CDR3 protein is CASSLARDRAPDTQYF. DNA of the CDR3: TGCGCCAGCAGCTTGGCCAGGGACAGGGCCCCAGATACGCAGTATTTT.

This chain uses TRBV25-1 with TRBJ2-7; 9 bases match TRBD2. This CDR3 contains 16 residues. Unmatched junction bases numbered 11, after V lost 7 bases and J lost 1 base. Germline values: CDR1 MGHDK, CDR2 SYGVNS. The CDR3 here is CASKGGGRGLSYEQYF. Written as DNA, the CDR3 is TGTGCCAGCAAAGGGGGCGGGAGGGGACTTTCCTACGAGCAGTACTTC.

This clone was found a few times. The genes are TRBV4-1 and TRBJ1-2; D gene ambiguous. The CDR3 loop spans 16 amino acids. Per germline, CDR1 MGHRA and CDR2 YSYEKL. V was clipped by 0 bases and J by 4 bases, with 15 bases between them. The CDR3 loop is CASSQDPHRVPYGYTF. CDR3 nucleotide sequence: TGCGCCAGCAGCCAAGATCCACACCGGGTCCCCTATGGCTACACCTTC.

V usage is TRBV6-6 and J usage is TRBJ2-4, with 8 bases aligning to TRBD2. With V trimmed by 6 bases and J by 7 bases, 8 bases remained unmatched. This CDR3 has 14 amino acids. CDR1 is MNHNY, CDR2 SVGAGI, per germline (reference sequence). In DNA, the CDR3 is TGTGCCAGCAGCCTAACCGGGGGGGGGAACATTCAGTACTTC. It codes for CASSLTGGGNIQYF.

The chain recombines TRBV27 with TRBJ2-1, with 13 bases fitting TRBD2. Losses at the gene ends were 5 bases for V and 9 bases for J; bases not matched to a gene: 7. Germline lookup yields CDR1 MNHEY and CDR2 SMNVEV (reference sequence). This CDR3 spans 15 amino acids. The CDR3 reads CASSPRTSGRTEQFF. CDR3 sequence (DNA): TGTGCCAGCAGTCCGCGGACTAGCGGGAGAACTGAGCAGTTCTTC.

V is TRBV7-2 and J is TRBJ1-5, with 9 bases fitting TRBD1. V was pared by 5 bases and J by 7 bases, with 9 bases of the junction left unmatched. In germline, CDR1 is SGHTA, CDR2 FQGNSA. CDR3 size: 15 residues. The CDR3 DNA reads TGTGCCAGCAGCCCCACGGGACAGGGTGGACAGCCCCAGCATTTT. Translating gives CASSPTGQGGQPQHF.

A single count supports this clone. The chain recombines TRBV2 with TRBJ1-1; D is possibly TRBD1 (5 bases). The CDR3 is made up of 13 amino acids. Germline-derived CDR1 and CDR2 are SNHLY and FYNNEI. For the CDR3, the DNA is TGTGCGAGTACAGGACGTGGGTACACTGAAGCTTTCTTT. Protein: CASTGRGYTEAFF.

The chain employs TRBV6-5 and TRBJ2-3; D is uncertain. The CDR3 runs 13 residues. In germline, CDR1 is MNHEY, CDR2 SVGAGI. Trimming removed 7 bases from V and 3 bases from J, with 11 bases in between. Here the CDR3 reads CASTPPGTDTQYF. The CDR3 region has the DNA TGTGCCAGCACCCCCCCAGGAACAGATACGCAGTATTTT.

J is TRBJ1-6 and V is TRBV27; D gene ambiguous. CDR3 size: 15 residues. Germline-derived CDR1 and CDR2 are MNHEY and SMNVEV (reference sequence). V lost 0 bases and J lost 6, with 9 bases in between. The CDR3 is CASSLSPAFNSPLHF. The CDR3 DNA is TGTGCCAGCAGTTTATCTCCGGCCTTTAATTCACCCCTCCACTTT.

This clone appeared a single time. The V and J genes are TRBV6-6 and TRBJ2-1; tentatively, D is TRBD1 (6 bases). The CDR3 has 14 amino acids. The germline CDR1 and CDR2 sequences are MNHNY and SVGAGI (reference sequence). V lost 4 bases and J lost 9, with 16 bases in between. The CDR3, as DNA: TGTGCCAGCAGTTTGATCCCAGGGACAAGTGAGCAGTTCTTC. This gives the protein CASSLIPGTSEQFF.

V gene TRBV30 combines with J gene TRBJ2-7; 9 positions match TRBD2. The CDR3 sequence is 15 residues long. Trimming removed 7 bases from V and 4 bases from J; junction bases left unmatched: 14. The germline V gene has CDR1 GTSNPN and CDR2 SVGIG (reference sequence). The CDR3: CASPPGLAGNYEQYF. The CDR3 DNA is TGTGCCTCGCCACCGGGGCTAGCGGGAAATTACGAGCAGTACTTC.